This T cell receptor beta chain comes out of a study of blood T cell repertoires in COVID-19. On the study more broadly: T cells, B-cell-depleted T cells, or PBMCs supplied cDNA or gDNA.

The CDR3 loop spans 18 amino acids. Germline V gene data show CDR1 as SEHNR and CDR2 as FQNEAQ (reference sequence). V lost 5 bases and J lost 4, with 26 bases in between. There are a few counts of this clone. Per the authors' pipeline: Researchers report that nucleated cell counts were estimated from reference gene primer amplification. Libraries were prepared by immunoSEQ multiplex PCR; TCRdb keeps only in-frame clonotypes and omits some of them. Clonal size and the V and J genes are those of that table, whereas D and trimming came from the DNA. Among approximately 89,000 clones listed, approximately 81% were seen once.

The TCR originated in a woman between 65 and 79 years old with acute or convalescent COVID-19. Sequencing was carried out using peripheral blood. The rearrangement joins TRBV7-9 to TRBJ1-2; the D is unclear. The CDR3 sequence: CASSPLWAGRDTFYGYTF. CDR3 nucleotide sequence: TGTGCCAGCAGCCCGCTTTGGGCCGGTCGAGATACTTTCTATGGCTACACCTTC.